Listed below are T cell receptor beta chains from one sample, sequenced in a study of blood T cells in healthy people across ages. Each CDR3 protein gets one entry after TCRdb re-called the 5' RACE reads with MiXCR. The sample records hundreds of thousands of distinct CDR3 sequences, over 40% being singletons. The sample comprised blood. Every receptor here comes from a man older than 75 in good health. Each CDR3 is given with its conserved first and last residue. A D gene is named only where the DNA matches it firmly. The size of a clone is reported for some rows only, either as once, few or many, or as a class for expanded clones.

J: TRBJ1-6
size: few
V: TRBV3-1
D: .
CDR3: CASSRQGRTPNSPLHF
DNA: TGTGCCAGCAGCCGTCAGGGGAGAACACCCAATTCACCCCTCCACTTT

J: TRBJ1-2
size: few
V: TRBV5-8
D: .
CDR3: CASRPRGVPGYTF
DNA: TGTGCCAGCAGGCCGCGGGGTGTCCCTGGCTACACCTTC

J: TRBJ2-5
size: .
V: TRBV27
D: TRBD1
CDR3: CASSSEQGGMTQYF
DNA: TGTGCCAGCAGTTCGGAACAGGGGGGAATGACCCAGTACTTC

J: TRBJ2-3
size: .
V: TRBV20-1
D: TRBD1
CDR3: CSARGRGRTDTQYF
DNA: TGCAGTGCTAGGGGCAGGGGGCGTACAGATACGCAGTATTTT

J: TRBJ2-1
size: once
V: TRBV12-3/TRBV12-4
D: .
CDR3: CTSRSQGGLGEQFF
DNA: TGTACCAGCAGATCGCAGGGGGGATTGGGTGAGCAGTTCTTC

J: TRBJ2-7
size: many
V: TRBV4-1
D: .
CDR3: CASSQDQPSIYEQYF
DNA: TGCGCCAGCAGCCAAGATCAGCCGTCGATTTACGAGCAGTACTTC

J: TRBJ2-1
size: .
V: TRBV21-1
D: .
CDR3: CATSNPPPRDLPYNEQFF
DNA: TGTGCCACCAGCAACCCCCCCCCGCGGGACCTGCCCTACAATGAGCAGTTCTTC

J: TRBJ1-2
size: .
V: TRBV29-1
D: .
CDR3: CSVESGPGGYTF
DNA: TGCAGCGTTGAATCAGGCCCGGGGGGCTACACCTTC

J: TRBJ2-3
size: .
V: TRBV20-1
D: TRBD2
CDR3: CSAPTGGGTDTQYF
DNA: TGCAGTGCCCCGACCGGGGGGGGCACAGATACGCAGTATTTT

J: TRBJ2-6
size: .
V: TRBV6-1
D: TRBD1
CDR3: CASSKTGGSSGANVLTF
DNA: TGTGCCAGCAGTAAGACAGGGGGTAGCTCTGGGGCCAACGTCCTGACTTTC

J: TRBJ2-3
size: many
V: TRBV7-2
D: .
CDR3: CASEGTDTQYF
DNA: TGTGCCAGCGAGGGAACAGATACGCAGTATTTT